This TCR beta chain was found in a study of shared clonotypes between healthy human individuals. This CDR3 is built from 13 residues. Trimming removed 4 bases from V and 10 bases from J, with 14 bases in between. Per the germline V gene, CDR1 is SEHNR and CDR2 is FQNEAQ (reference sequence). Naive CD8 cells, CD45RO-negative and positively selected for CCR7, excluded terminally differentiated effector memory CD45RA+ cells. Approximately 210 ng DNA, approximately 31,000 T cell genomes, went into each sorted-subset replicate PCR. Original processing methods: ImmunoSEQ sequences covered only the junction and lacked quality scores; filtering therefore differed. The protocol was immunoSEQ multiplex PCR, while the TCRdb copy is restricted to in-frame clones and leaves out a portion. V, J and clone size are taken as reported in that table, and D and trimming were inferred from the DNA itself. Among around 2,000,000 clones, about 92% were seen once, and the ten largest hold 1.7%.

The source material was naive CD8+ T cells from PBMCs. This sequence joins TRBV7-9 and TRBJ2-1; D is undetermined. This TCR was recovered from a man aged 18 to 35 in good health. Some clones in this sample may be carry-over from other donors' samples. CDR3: CASSSSVRQEQFF. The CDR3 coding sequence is TGTGCCAGCAGCTCCTCCGTTCGGCAAGAGCAGTTCTTC.